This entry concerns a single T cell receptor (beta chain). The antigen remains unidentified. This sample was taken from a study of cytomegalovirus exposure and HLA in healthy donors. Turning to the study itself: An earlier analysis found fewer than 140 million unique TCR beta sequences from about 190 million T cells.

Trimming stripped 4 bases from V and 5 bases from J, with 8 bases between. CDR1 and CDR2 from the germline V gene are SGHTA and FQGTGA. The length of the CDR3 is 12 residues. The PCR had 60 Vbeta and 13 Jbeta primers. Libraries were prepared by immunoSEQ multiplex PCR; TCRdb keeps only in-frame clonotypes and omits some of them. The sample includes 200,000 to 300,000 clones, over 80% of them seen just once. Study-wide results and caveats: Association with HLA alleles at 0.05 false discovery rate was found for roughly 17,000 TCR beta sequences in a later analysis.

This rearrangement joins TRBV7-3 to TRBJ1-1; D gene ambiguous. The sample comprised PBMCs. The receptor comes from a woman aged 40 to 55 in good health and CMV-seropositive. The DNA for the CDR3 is TGTGCCAGCAGCTCCCCGGGTACTGAAGCTTTCTTT. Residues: CASSSPGTEAFF.